What follows are 5 T cell receptor beta chains derived from one specimen sequenced in a study of CD8+ T cells in alopecia areata. Sequencing templates came from extracted RNA that was reverse transcribed into cDNA. Generated by immunoSEQ multiplex PCR, the TCRdb table keeps only in-frame clones and is missing some. This sample has fewer than 200,000 clones, with around 50% found just once. Specified treatment: oral pan-JAK inhibitor, 5-10 mg twice daily. The material sequenced was CD8+ T cells sorted from blood, taken at week 24, from a patient treated with tofacitinib. These receptors originate from a human donor with alopecia areata.

CDR3 loop: CASSFVSYEQYF. The CDR3 nucleotides are TGTGCCAGCAGCTTCGTGTCCTACGAGCAGTACTTC. The V gene is TRBV11-2, the J gene TRBJ2-7; D uncertain. The CDR3 runs 12 residues. Germline CDR1 reads SGHAT; CDR2 reads FQNNGV. The V and J ends lost 3 bases and 1 base respectively, with 4 bases between them.

This clone appeared a few times. The chain joins TRBV5-6 to TRBJ2-1; weak D call: TRBD2 (6 bases). The CDR3 consists of 13 residues. Between the trimmed V and J ends, which lost 4 bases and 1 base, there was a span of 6 bases. Germline CDR1 SGHDT, CDR2 YYEEEE. The CDR3 spells CASSAGSYNEQFF. The CDR3 DNA sequence: TGTGCCAGCAGCGCGGGGTCCTACAATGAGCAGTTCTTC.

This clone has more than one count but fewer than ten. The chain carries TRBV13 and TRBJ1-2, with 9 bases that match TRBD1. CDR3 length equals 14 residues. V shed 6 bases, J shed 9 bases, and the junction held 11 bases outside the gene matches. CDR1 is PRHDT and CDR2 is FYEKMQ in the germline V gene (reference sequence). The CDR3 DNA is TGTGCCAGCAGTGATTCCGGGACAGGGTTTCGCTACACCTTC. Translated, it gives CASSDSGTGFRYTF.

The V gene is TRBV11-3, the J gene TRBJ2-2, with TRBD1 matching over 7 bases. Germline V gene sequence: CDR1 SGHNT, CDR2 YENEEA. V was pared by 1 base and J by 4 bases, with 9 bases of the junction left unmatched. This CDR3 comprises 17 residues. CDR3 protein: CASSLAPTGSLTGELFF. The CDR3 nucleotides are TGTGCCAGCAGCTTAGCCCCGACAGGGAGTCTCACCGGGGAGCTGTTTTTT.

The chain uses TRBV13 and TRBJ1-6, with D tentatively TRBD1 (5 bases). Germline V gene sequence: CDR1 PRHDT, CDR2 FYEKMQ (reference sequence). The CDR3 covers 16 residues. V lost 5 bases and J lost 4, with 15 bases in between. This CDR3 is CASSPQGLQYNSPLHF. For the CDR3, the DNA is TGTGCCAGCAGCCCCCAGGGACTGCAATATAATTCACCCCTCCACTTT.